The entry below describes one TCR beta chain. The antigen is undetermined. Time point meaning: newly diagnosed GD, antithyroid drugs for less than 3 months. From RNA extracted from PBMCs, the TCR library was made. The sample is drawn from a study of regulatory T cells in long-lasting Graves disease. Study overall: Patients newly diagnosed with Graves' had been on antithyroid drugs for under 3 months. Study-wide results and limits: Limited samples may have lowered accuracy. Newly diagnosed Graves' patients exceeded persistent ones in TCR diversity.

The CDR3 sequence is 18 residues long. Germline CDR1 MNHEY, CDR2 SMNVEV (reference sequence). V lost 6 bases, J lost 4 bases, and 25 bases lay in between. CDR3 regions were amplified by Arm-PCR using iRepertoire HTBI primers to build TCR beta libraries. One entry per CDR3 protein, called by TCRdb with MiXCR from the multiplex PCR reads. The sample consists of approximately 400,000 distinct CDR3 sequences, approximately 16% of them appearing once. This sample also appeared in a second study, on T cells in Graves' hyperthyroidism and ophthalmopathy. That source notes: Clinical symptoms, serum thyroxine and TRAb, thyroid ultrasound and orbital computed tomography together formed the diagnostic basis.

The source is a woman aged 35 to 49 with Graves disease. Here the sequenced sample was peripheral blood mononuclear cells (PBMCs), taken at new diagnosis, from a patient treated with antithyroid drugs. This chain links TRBV27 with TRBJ2-1; D gene uncertain. The CDR3: CASSFLPNEGSPYNEQFF. The CDR3, as DNA: TGTGCCAGCAGCTTCCTACCAAACGAAGGCAGCCCATACAATGAGCAGTTCTTC.